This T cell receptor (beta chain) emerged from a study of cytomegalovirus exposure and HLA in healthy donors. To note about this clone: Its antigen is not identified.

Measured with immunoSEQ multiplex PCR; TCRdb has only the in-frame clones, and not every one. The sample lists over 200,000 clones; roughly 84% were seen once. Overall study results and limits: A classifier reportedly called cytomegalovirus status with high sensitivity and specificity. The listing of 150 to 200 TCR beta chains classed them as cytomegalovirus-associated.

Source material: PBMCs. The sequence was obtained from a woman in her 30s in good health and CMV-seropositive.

CDR3 bases: TGTGCCAGCAGCTTAGGATTCCGGTGGGACGGCAAAAACATTCAGTACTTC. Translating it yields CASSLGFRWDGKNIQYF. The chain joins TRBV13 to TRBJ2-4; perhaps D is TRBD1 or TRBD2 (5 bases each). The germline V and J ends were trimmed by 0 bases and 3 bases, with 15 bases remaining between them. There are 17 residues in the CDR3. Germline assignment: CDR1 PRHDT and CDR2 FYEKMQ (reference sequence).